This entry describes one T cell receptor (beta chain). This record comes from a study of blood T cell repertoires in COVID-19. Cohort placement rested on clinical history that participants reported themselves. Within 2 weeks of study entry, exposed participants had contacted a PCR-confirmed or clinician-diagnosed COVID-19 case. Germline V gene data show CDR1 as SGDLS and CDR2 as YYNGEE. The CDR3 spans 12 residues. With 2 bases removed from V and 6 bases from J, the gap between germline ends came to 5 bases. Clones were sequenced by immunoSEQ multiplex PCR, and TCRdb holds only the in-frame ones, with some missing. The table includes about 350,000 clones, about 88% detected once.

This clonotype was sampled from a woman in her thirties who had been exposed to COVID-19. This chain uses TRBV9 with TRBJ2-2; no reliable D call. What was sequenced was PBMCs or T cells enriched from blood (not recorded which). CDR3 sequence (DNA): TGTGCCAGCAGCGTGGGCCCCGGGGAGCTGTTTTTT. Its translation is CASSVGPGELFF. Filled out from reference TRBV9 and TRBJ2-2, the complete variable domain reads DSGVTQTPKHLITATGQRVTLRCSPRSGDLSVYWYQQSLDQGLQFLIQYYNGEERAKGNILERFSAQQFPDLHSELNLSSLELGDSALYFCASSVGPGELFFGEGSRLTVL.